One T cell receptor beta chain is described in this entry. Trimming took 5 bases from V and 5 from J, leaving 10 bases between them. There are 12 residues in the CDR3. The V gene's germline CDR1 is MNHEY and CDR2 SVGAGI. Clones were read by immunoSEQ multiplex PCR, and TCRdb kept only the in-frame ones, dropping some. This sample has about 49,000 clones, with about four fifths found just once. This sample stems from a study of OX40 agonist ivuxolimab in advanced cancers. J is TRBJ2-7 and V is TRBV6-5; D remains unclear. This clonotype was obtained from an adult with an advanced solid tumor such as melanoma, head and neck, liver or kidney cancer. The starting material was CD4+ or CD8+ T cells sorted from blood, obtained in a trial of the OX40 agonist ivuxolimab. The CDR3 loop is CASSTLLNEQYF. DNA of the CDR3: TGTGCCAGCAGTACCCTCCTGAACGAGCAGTACTTC.